Listed below are T cell receptor beta chains from one sample, sequenced in a study of blood T cell repertoires in COVID-19. Produced via immunoSEQ multiplex PCR; TCRdb's table is partial and in-frame only. The sample yields 100,000 to 150,000 clones, about 91% seen once. Material: peripheral blood. All receptors come from a man aged 50 to 59 with acute or convalescent COVID-19. Each CDR3 is given with its conserved first and last residue. The D gene is left open where the match is weak. Part of the rows lack a size; the others show once, few, many or a class for expanded clones.

TRBV10-2	once	NA	TRBJ1-2	CASGVRDRANYGYTF	TGCGCCAGCGGAGTCAGGGATAGAGCTAACTATGGCTACACCTTC
TRBV13	NA	NA	TRBJ1-2	CASSSGQKPYYGYTF	TGTGCCAGCAGCTCTGGACAGAAACCTTACTATGGCTACACCTTC
TRBV4-1	once	NA	TRBJ1-3	CASSFSKTGGNTIYF	TGCGCCAGCAGCTTCTCAAAAACAGGGGGAAACACCATATATTTT
TRBV18	NA	TRBD2	TRBJ2-1	CASSLGLAPGEQFF	TGTGCCAGCTCACTCGGACTAGCCCCGGGGGAGCAGTTCTTC
TRBV19	NA	NA	TRBJ2-1	CASRLSGYSYNEQFF	TGTGCCAGTAGACTTAGCGGTTACTCCTACAATGAGCAGTTCTTC
TRBV5-5	NA	NA	TRBJ1-1	CASSPMTALRGTEAFF	TGTGCCAGCAGCCCCATGACAGCCTTAAGAGGCACTGAAGCTTTCTTT
TRBV5-4	few	TRBD1	TRBJ1-6	CASSSPGQGVSPLHF	TGTGCCAGCAGTTCTCCGGGACAGGGCGTTTCACCCCTCCACTTT
TRBV16	NA	NA	TRBJ1-1	CASSQTTGTEAFF	TGTGCCAGCAGCCAAACAACCGGGACAGAAGCTTTCTTT
TRBV5-4	NA	NA	TRBJ2-5	CASSPPGLIQETQYF	TGTGCCAGCAGCCCACCAGGACTAATCCAAGAGACCCAGTACTTC
TRBV6-2/TRBV6-3	NA	NA	TRBJ2-3	CASSLSFTDTQYF	TGTGCCAGCAGTTTATCTTTCACAGATACGCAGTATTTT
TRBV11-2	once	NA	TRBJ2-3	CASSGELVGARLYTDTQYF	TGTGCCAGCAGTGGAGAGCTGGTAGGGGCCCGGCTATACACAGATACGCAGTATTTT
TRBV5-1	once	NA	TRBJ1-4	CASSLGPLGSEAEKLFF	TGCGCCAGCAGCCTGGGACCCCTAGGGTCGGAGGCTGAAAAACTGTTTTTT
TRBV19	NA	NA	TRBJ1-5	CASSIAAGNNQPQHF	TGTGCCAGTAGTATCGCGGCAGGGAACAATCAGCCCCAGCATTTT
TRBV27	NA	TRBD1	TRBJ1-2	CASSLGQGAVFGYTF	TGTGCCAGCAGTTTAGGACAGGGGGCGGTCTTTGGCTACACCTTC
TRBV19	few	NA	TRBJ1-1	CASSSGGAMNTEAFF	TGTGCCAGTAGTAGTGGGGGGGCTATGAACACTGAAGCTTTCTTT
TRBV10-3	NA	NA	TRBJ1-2	CAISAGTHYGYTF	TGTGCCATCTCCGCCGGGACTCACTATGGCTACACCTTC
TRBV7-2	NA	TRBD2	TRBJ2-2	CASSPRLAGNTGELFF	TGTGCCAGCAGCCCCCGACTAGCGGGTAACACCGGGGAGCTGTTTTTT
TRBV3-1/TRBV3-2	NA	NA	TRBJ1-3	CASSQKQEWVSGNTIYF	TGTGCCAGCAGCCAAAAACAGGAGTGGGTCTCTGGAAACACCATATATTTT
TRBV7-9	NA	NA	TRBJ1-3	CASNDPEEGKSGNTIYF	TGTGCCAGCAACGACCCTGAGGAGGGGAAATCTGGAAACACCATATATTTT
TRBV18	NA	NA	TRBJ1-5	CASSPRQSSNQPQHF	TGTGCCAGCTCACCGAGACAGAGTAGCAATCAGCCCCAGCATTTT
TRBV19	NA	NA	TRBJ1-4	CASSIGGEKLFF	TGTGCCAGTAGTATCGGGGGTGAAAAACTGTTTTTT
TRBV6-5	NA	NA	TRBJ1-1	CAAYREGVTEAFF	TGTGCCGCCTACAGGGAGGGAGTCACTGAAGCTTTCTTT
TRBV6-6	NA	NA	TRBJ1-1	CASSYTGMTSAEAFF	TGTGCCAGCAGTTACACAGGGATGACCTCCGCTGAAGCTTTCTTT
TRBV18	NA	TRBD1	TRBJ1-5	CASSQGQGGHQPQHF	TGTGCCAGCTCACAGGGACAGGGAGGGCATCAGCCCCAGCATTTT
TRBV5-4	NA	TRBD2	TRBJ2-3	CASSLARAGGPIDTQYF	TGTGCCAGCAGCTTGGCCCGGGCGGGGGGGCCGATAGATACGCAGTATTTT